This T cell receptor (beta chain) was identified during a study of CD4 and CD8 cells across lung adenocarcinoma regions. Per the germline V gene, CDR1 is ENHRY and CDR2 is SYGVKD. The CDR3 contains 14 residues. Via MiXCR, TCRdb re-called the PCR reads, giving one row per CDR3 protein. The table includes 16,000 or so distinct CDR3 sequences, roughly 51% detected once. This TCR derives from a female donor with lung adenocarcinoma. The CD4 and CD8 labels of this study may be unreliable. This rearrangement joins TRBV10-3 to TRBJ2-4; D may correspond to TRBD1 or TRBD2 (5 bases each). The sample consisted of CD8+ T cells from the center of a lung tumor. The DNA for the CDR3 is TGTGGCGGCCCGGGGCTGGGAGCCAAAAACACGCAGTACTTC. Amino acid sequence: CGGPGLGAKNTQYF.